These 3 T cell receptor beta chains were all obtained from the same sample, sequenced in a study of a mutant IDH1 vaccine in newly diagnosed glioma (dated by TCRdb to the early 2020s). The method behind the library was the immunoSEQ multiplex PCR assay. This immuneACCESS table, as held by TCRdb, lists in-frame sequences with V and J called but not all clones. Of the missing ones, under half trace to an unresolved V gene in checked studies; the others have no known cause. This sample has around 50,000 clones in its table, and over 80% of those were observed once. Approximately 4.2% of the sample lies in the top ten. What this sample's time point label stands for: week 5, during vaccination. Every vaccine dose consisted of 300 ug of a 20-mer mutant IDH1 peptide in Montanide, administered subcutaneously together with topical imiquimod. Antigens of these TCRs are unknown. The sample in question was PBMCs, obtained from a glioma patient whose treatment included an IDH1 peptide vaccine. The receptors were gathered from a woman aged 40 to 55 with glioma.

The chain has TRBV4-1 and TRBJ2-7; 8 bases are a match to TRBD2. The J segment lost 7 bases and the V segment lost 4 bases, leaving 9 bases of the junction unmatched. The CDR3 consists of 14 residues. Germline V gene data show CDR1 as MGHRA and CDR2 as YSYEKL. CDR3 residues: CASSPWAGGTEQYF. The CDR3 DNA is TGCGCCAGCAGCCCGTGGGCGGGAGGTACGGAGCAGTACTTC.

V is TRBV4-1 and J is TRBJ1-4; possible D gene TRBD1, 6 bases. Trimming removed 4 bases at V and 8 bases at J, with 17 bases between. Per germline, CDR1 MGHRA and CDR2 YSYEKL. This CDR3 comprises 15 residues. In DNA form, the CDR3 reads TGCGCCAGCAGCCCCGAGGGGGTCAGAGGAGAAAAACTGTTTTTT. Amino acids: CASSPEGVRGEKLFF.

This chain uses TRBV7-6 with TRBJ2-3, with no clear D. The CDR3 extends over 14 amino acids. CDR1 is SGHVS, CDR2 FNYEAQ, per germline. V lost 0 bases and J 10 bases, leaving 14 bases between the germline ends. The DNA for the CDR3 is TGTGCCAGCAGCTTAGCCGCGCAAAAGTCGCCGCAGTATTTT. It yields the protein CASSLAAQKSPQYF.